Listed here are 20 T cell receptor beta chains from one sample, sequenced in a study of T cell responses to AZD1222 COVID-19 vaccine. Sequencing used immunoSEQ multiplex PCR; TCRdb keeps in-frame clones, though not all of them. Of approximately 92,000 clones detected, approximately 91% appear once; the ten largest clones hold approximately 22%. Source: peripheral blood, taken on day 0 of AZD1222 vaccination. All receptors derive from an adult in good health.

V is TRBV6-8 and J is TRBJ2-5, with TRBD1 matching over 8 bases. The germline V gene encodes CDR1 MNHGY and CDR2 SAAAGT. The V and J ends lost 5 bases and 1 base, in that order; junction bases with no gene match: 3. The CDR3 contains 14 residues. The CDR3 loop is CASSRTGGQETQYF. The CDR3 DNA sequence: TGTGCCAGCAGTAGAACAGGGGGCCAAGAGACCCAGTACTTC.

The J gene is TRBJ1-4, the V gene TRBV15; TRBD1 is a possible D gene (6 bases). The CDR3 extends over 15 amino acids. The germline CDR1 and CDR2 sequences are LNHNV and YYDKDF (reference sequence). The V gene lost 3 bases and the J gene lost 7 bases, with 15 bases spanning the gap. The DNA for the CDR3 is TGTGCCACCAGCAGGGCGGTAGGGGGTGTTGAAAAACTGTTTTTT. This encodes CATSRAVGGVEKLFF.

Regarding this clone: Other DNA sequences of this sample code for an identical CDR3. The chain carries TRBV7-9 and TRBJ2-7, with D uncertain. Germline-derived CDR1 and CDR2 are SEHNR and FQNEAQ (reference sequence). Trimming removed 3 bases from V and 4 bases from J, with 7 bases in between. This CDR3 is 12 amino acids long. This CDR3 reads CASSFSGYEQYF. The CDR3, as DNA: TGTGCCAGCAGCTTCTCGGGTTACGAGCAGTACTTC.

J is TRBJ1-5 and V is TRBV7-2; D is uncertain. Trimming left V 5 bases short and J 0 bases short, with 17 bases between. Looked up from germline, CDR1 is SGHTA and CDR2 is FQGNSA. This CDR3 contains 17 residues. The CDR3 DNA reads TGTGCCAGCAGCCCTCCTGGGCAGATCTATAGCAATCAGCCCCAGCATTTT. Its protein is CASSPPGQIYSNQPQHF.

The rearrangement links TRBV9 to TRBJ2-3; no clear D gene. CDR1 is SGDLS and CDR2 is YYNGEE in the germline V gene. V was trimmed by 4 bases and J by 6 bases, leaving 15 bases between them. The CDR3 covers 14 residues. The CDR3 region has the DNA TGTGCCAGCAGCCCCCCGACCCCACGGGATACGCAGTATTTT. It codes for CASSPPTPRDTQYF.

This clone was seen more than once but under ten times. The J gene is TRBJ2-3, the V gene TRBV3-1 (or the pseudogene TRBV3-2), with TRBD2 identical over 7 bases. The CDR3 has 16 amino acids. Germline V lookup: CDR1 LGHDT, CDR2 YNNKEL (reference sequence). Trimming removed 1 base from V and 1 base from J; junction bases left unmatched: 5. CDR3 sequence reads: CASSQGVLAGTDTQYF. CDR3 nucleotide sequence: TGTGCCAGCAGCCAAGGGGTTCTAGCGGGCACAGATACGCAGTATTTT.

The rearrangement joins TRBV19 to TRBJ2-1; D is unclear. Trimming took off 2 bases at V and 2 bases at J, with 7 bases between the two ends. In germline, CDR1 is LNHDA, CDR2 SQIVND (reference sequence). This CDR3 has 14 amino acids. DNA for the CDR3: TGTGCCAGTAGTATATATCAGGCCTACAATGAGCAGTTCTTC. Translating gives CASSIYQAYNEQFF. Full variable domain (remainder filled in from reference TRBV19 and TRBJ2-1): DGGITQSPKYLFRKEGQNVTLSCEQNLNHDAMYWYRQDPGQGLRLIYYSQIVNDFQKGDIAEGYSVSREKKESFPLTVTSAQKNPTAFYLCASSIYQAYNEQFFGPGTRLTVL.

CDR3 amino acids: CATSDLQGSGGYTF. The CDR3 region has the DNA TGTGCCACCAGTGATTTGCAAGGTTCGGGCGGCTACACCTTC. The chain recombines TRBV24-1 with TRBJ1-2; D is unclear. CDR3 length: 14 amino acids. Trimming stripped 0 bases from V and 8 bases from J, with 12 bases between. Germline CDR1 and CDR2: KGHDR and SFDVKD.

This rearrangement joins TRBV19 to TRBJ2-3; no firm D call. V lost 1 base and J 0 bases, leaving 14 bases between the germline ends. Germline lookup yields CDR1 LNHDA and CDR2 SQIVND (reference sequence). The CDR3 spans 17 residues. The CDR3 sequence: CASSIVFHLLSTDTQYF. CDR3 bases: TGTGCCAGTAGTATAGTATTCCACCTCCTTAGCACAGATACGCAGTATTTT.

The chain joins TRBV27 to TRBJ1-1; TRBD1 aligns across 9 bases. Germline lookup yields CDR1 MNHEY and CDR2 SMNVEV (reference sequence). V was clipped by 5 bases and J by 5 bases; unmatched bases: 3. The CDR3 is made up of 13 amino acids. The CDR3 is CASSPDRGTEAFF. CDR3 coding DNA: TGTGCCAGCAGTCCGGACAGGGGAACTGAAGCTTTCTTT.

J is TRBJ1-3 and V is TRBV7-9; 9 bases line up with TRBD1. The CDR3 sequence is 18 residues long. The ends lost 5 bases at V and 4 bases at J; junction bases unmatched: 15. CDR1 SEHNR and CDR2 FQNEAQ come from the germline V gene (reference sequence). This CDR3 reads CASSPQWGSGTGGNTIYF. CDR3 nucleotides: TGTGCCAGCAGCCCCCAGTGGGGTTCCGGGACAGGGGGAAACACCATATATTTT.

A single count supports this clone. The gene calls are TRBV28 and TRBJ1-1, with a tentative D call TRBD1 (5 bases). The V gene lost 6 bases and the J gene lost 7 bases, with 18 bases spanning the gap. There are 14 residues in the CDR3. Germline V gene data show CDR1 as MDHEN and CDR2 as SYDVKM. CDR3 coding DNA: TGTGCCAGCAGACAGCAGGGTAGGATTTTTGAAGCTTTCTTT. Protein: CASRQQGRIFEAFF.

In its sample, this clone was seen once. V usage is TRBV12-5 and J usage is TRBJ2-2; 10 bases match TRBD2. The CDR3 runs to 18 residues. Germline assignment: CDR1 LGHNT and CDR2 FRNRAP. V lost 3 bases to trimming and J lost 0 bases; unmatched junction nucleotides: 7. CDR3 amino acids: CASGFSPGLATNTGELFF. For the CDR3, the DNA is TGTGCTAGTGGTTTCTCCCCGGGACTAGCGACGAACACCGGGGAGCTGTTTTTT.

The chain carries TRBV3-1 (or the pseudogene TRBV3-2) and TRBJ2-5; no firm D call. The CDR3 is 13 amino acids. Germline-derived CDR1 and CDR2 are LGHDT and YNNKEL (reference sequence). Trimming stripped 2 bases from V and 1 base from J, with 5 bases between. The CDR3 sequence: CASSQNLQETQYF. The CDR3 DNA is TGTGCCAGCAGCCAAAACCTCCAAGAGACCCAGTACTTC.

This sequence joins TRBV9 and TRBJ2-5, with 12 bases identical to TRBD2. Per the germline V gene, CDR1 is SGDLS and CDR2 is YYNGEE. The CDR3 is 18 amino acids. The V gene end was trimmed by 0 bases and the J gene end by 3 bases; junction bases not matched to a gene: 9. CDR3 DNA: TGTGCCAGCAGCGTAGGTAGGGCTAGCGGGGGGGCCGAAGAGACCCAGTACTTC. It translates to CASSVGRASGGAEETQYF.

Remarks on this clone: An end of the junction differs from the germline gene, which may be a read error. The V and J genes are TRBV7-7 and TRBJ2-2; 7 nucleotides agree with TRBD1. The CDR3 runs to 15 residues. Germline lookup yields CDR1 SSHAT and CDR2 FNYEAQ (reference sequence). This chain's CDR3 is CASSLFLGTAGELFF. The CDR3 DNA is TGTGCTAGCAGCTTATTCCTCGGGACAGCCGGGGAGCTGTTTTTT.

This clone appeared a few times. The V call is TRBV12-3 or TRBV12-4, the J call TRBJ1-5; D call uncertain. The CDR3 length is 12 residues. Between the trimmed V and J ends, which lost 6 bases and 2 bases, there was a span of 5 bases. The CDR3 bases are TGTGCCAGCAGGAGAGGCAATCAGCCCCAGCATTTT. Amino acids: CASRRGNQPQHF.

The rearrangement links TRBV28 to TRBJ2-5; TRBD2 matches 12 bases. This CDR3 has 16 amino acids. The J segment lost 1 base and the V segment lost 6 bases, leaving 6 bases of the junction unmatched. CDR1 is MDHEN, CDR2 SYDVKM, per germline. The CDR3 DNA follows: TGTGCCAGCAGCCCCGGACTAGCGGGGATCCAAGAGACCCAGTACTTC. Protein sequence: CASSPGLAGIQETQYF. The complete variable domain, with remaining parts taken from reference TRBV28 and TRBJ2-5, reads DVKVTQSSRYLVKRTGEKVFLECVQDMDHENMFWYRQDPGLGLRLIYFSYDVKMKEKGDIPEGYSVSREKKERFSLILESASTNQTSMYLCASSPGLAGIQETQYFGPGTRLLVL.

The rearrangement uses TRBV12-3 or TRBV12-4 and TRBJ2-1; TRBD2 might be the D (5 bases). Trimming pared 6 bases from V and 5 bases from J, leaving 11 bases between. The CDR3 loop spans 13 amino acids. This CDR3 is CASSMDWDNEQFF. DNA of the CDR3: TGTGCCAGCAGCATGGACTGGGACAATGAGCAGTTCTTC.

The chain recombines TRBV7-2 with TRBJ1-5; D gene unclear. The CDR3 covers 13 residues. With 1 base removed from V and 7 bases from J, the gap between germline ends came to 8 bases. Germline lookup yields CDR1 SGHTA and CDR2 FQGNSA. The CDR3 loop reads CASSLVEQQPQHF. For the CDR3, the DNA is TGTGCCAGCAGCTTAGTCGAGCAACAGCCCCAGCATTTT.